This T cell receptor beta chain was identified during a study of T-cell memory formation after mild COVID-19. This clonotype was found a few times. Germline assignment: CDR1 SGHRS and CDR2 YFSETQ. The V end was cut by 2 bases, the J end by 4 bases, with 9 bases between. CDR3 length equals 13 residues. TCR alpha and TCR beta cDNA libraries carrying sample barcodes and UMIs were produced by 5'RACE using constant-segment primers. TCRdb itself ran the 5' RACE reads through MiXCR, one entry per CDR3 protein. The sample carries over 350,000 distinct CDR3 sequences, 20% to 25% recorded once. J is TRBJ2-5 and V is TRBV5-1; D possibly corresponds to TRBD1 (6 bases). The sequenced sample consisted of PBMCs or a T cell subset sorted from them (not recorded which). The clonotype originates from an adult woman who had mild COVID-19 (a few samples of this study predate the infection). Cell type and time point are not known. DNA for the CDR3: TGCGCCAGCAGCTTCCAGGGGACAGAGACCCAGTACTTC. Amino acids: CASSFQGTETQYF. The variable domain in full, with the rest retrieved from reference TRBV5-1 and TRBJ2-5, is KAGVTQTPRYLIKTRGQQVTLSCSPISGHRSVSWYQQTPGQGLQFLFEYFSETQRNKGNFPGRFSGRQFSNSRSEMNVSTLELGDSALYLCASSFQGTETQYFGPGTRLLVL.